This entry concerns a single T cell receptor beta chain. This sample was included in a study of technical replicates of blood from a few donors. Some clones are missing from TCRdb's copy, which holds only in-frame ones; the method was immunoSEQ multiplex PCR. The sample holds 100,000 or so clones, 96% seen once. The junction had 4 bases not matched to a gene; V was cut back by 5 bases and J by 4 bases. This CDR3 has 13 amino acids. Germline values: CDR1 MNHNY, CDR2 SVGAGI (reference sequence). The clonotype comes from a human donor in good health. Sample: T cells isolated from PBMCs. The chain combines TRBV6-6 with TRBJ2-7; 8 bases align to TRBD1. CDR3: CASSRDRIYEQYF. In nucleotides, the CDR3 is TGTGCCAGCAGTCGGGACAGGATTTACGAGCAGTACTTC.